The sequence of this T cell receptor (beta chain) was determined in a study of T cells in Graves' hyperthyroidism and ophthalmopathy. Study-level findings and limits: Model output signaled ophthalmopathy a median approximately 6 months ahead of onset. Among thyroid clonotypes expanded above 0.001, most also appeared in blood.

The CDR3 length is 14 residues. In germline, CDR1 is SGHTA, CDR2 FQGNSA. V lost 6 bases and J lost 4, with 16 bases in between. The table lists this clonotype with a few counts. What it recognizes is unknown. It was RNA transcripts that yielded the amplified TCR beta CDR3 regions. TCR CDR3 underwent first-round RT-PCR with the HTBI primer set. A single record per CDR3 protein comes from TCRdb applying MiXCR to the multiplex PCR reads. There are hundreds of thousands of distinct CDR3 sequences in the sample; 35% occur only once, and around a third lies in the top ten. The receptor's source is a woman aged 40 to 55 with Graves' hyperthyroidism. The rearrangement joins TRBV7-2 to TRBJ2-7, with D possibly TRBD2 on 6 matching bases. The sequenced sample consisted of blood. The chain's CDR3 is CASSTLPGDYEQYF. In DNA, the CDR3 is TGTGCCAGCAGTACCCTTCCGGGAGATTACGAGCAGTACTTC.